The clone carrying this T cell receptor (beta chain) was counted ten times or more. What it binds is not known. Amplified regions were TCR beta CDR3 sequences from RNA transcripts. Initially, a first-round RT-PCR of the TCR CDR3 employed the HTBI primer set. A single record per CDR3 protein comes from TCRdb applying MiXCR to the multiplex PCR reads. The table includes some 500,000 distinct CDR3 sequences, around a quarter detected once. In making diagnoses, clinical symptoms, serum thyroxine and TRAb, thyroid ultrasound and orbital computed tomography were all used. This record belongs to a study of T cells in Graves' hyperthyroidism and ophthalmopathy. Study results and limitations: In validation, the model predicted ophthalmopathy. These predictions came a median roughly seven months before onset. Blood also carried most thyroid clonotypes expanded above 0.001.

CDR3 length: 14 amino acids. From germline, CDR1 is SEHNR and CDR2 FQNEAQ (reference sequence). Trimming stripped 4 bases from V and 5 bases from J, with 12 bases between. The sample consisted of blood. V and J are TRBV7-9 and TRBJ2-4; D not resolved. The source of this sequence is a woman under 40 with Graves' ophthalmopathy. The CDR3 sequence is CASSSPGSQNIQYF. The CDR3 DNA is TGTGCCAGCAGCTCCCCCGGGTCCCAAAACATTCAGTACTTC.